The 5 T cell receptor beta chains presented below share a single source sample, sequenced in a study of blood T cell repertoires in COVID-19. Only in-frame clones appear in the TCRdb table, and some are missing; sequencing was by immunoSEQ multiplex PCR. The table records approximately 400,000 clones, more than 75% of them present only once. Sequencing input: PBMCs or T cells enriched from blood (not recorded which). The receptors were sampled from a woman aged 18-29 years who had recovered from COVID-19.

The CDR3 loop is CASSFTKDWMQFF. CDR3 DNA sequence: TGTGCCAGCAGCTTTACCAAGGACTGGATGCAGTTCTTC. The chain joins TRBV7-3 to TRBJ2-1; perhaps TRBD2 as D (5 bases). The CDR3 totals 13 residues. Trimming left V 3 bases short and J 12 bases short, with 15 bases between. Germline V gene data show CDR1 as SGHTA and CDR2 as FQGTGA.

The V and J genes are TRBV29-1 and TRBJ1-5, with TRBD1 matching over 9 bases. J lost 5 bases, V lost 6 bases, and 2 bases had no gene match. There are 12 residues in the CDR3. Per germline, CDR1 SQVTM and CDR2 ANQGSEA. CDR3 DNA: TGCAGCGTGGGACAGGGTGATCAGCCCCAGCATTTT. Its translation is CSVGQGDQPQHF. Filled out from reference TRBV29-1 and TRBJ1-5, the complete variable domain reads SAVISQKPSRDICQRGTSLTIQCQVDSQVTMMFWYRQQPGQSLTLIATANQGSEATYESGFVIDKFPISRPNLTFSTLTVSNMSPEDSSIYLCSVGQGDQPQHFGDGTRLSIL.

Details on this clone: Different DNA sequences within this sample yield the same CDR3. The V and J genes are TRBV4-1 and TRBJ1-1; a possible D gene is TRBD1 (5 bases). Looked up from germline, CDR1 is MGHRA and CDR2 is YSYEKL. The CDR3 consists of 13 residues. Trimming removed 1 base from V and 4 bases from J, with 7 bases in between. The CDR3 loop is CASSQGQGTEAFF. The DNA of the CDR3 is TGCGCCAGCAGCCAAGGTCAGGGCACTGAAGCTTTCTTT.

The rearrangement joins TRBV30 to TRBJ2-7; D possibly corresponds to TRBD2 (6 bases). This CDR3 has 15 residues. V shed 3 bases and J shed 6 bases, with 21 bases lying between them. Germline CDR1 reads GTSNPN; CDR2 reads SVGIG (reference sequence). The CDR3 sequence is CAWSRPDAGKGEQYF. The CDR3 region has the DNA TGTGCCTGGAGCCGACCGGACGCGGGGAAAGGCGAGCAGTACTTC.

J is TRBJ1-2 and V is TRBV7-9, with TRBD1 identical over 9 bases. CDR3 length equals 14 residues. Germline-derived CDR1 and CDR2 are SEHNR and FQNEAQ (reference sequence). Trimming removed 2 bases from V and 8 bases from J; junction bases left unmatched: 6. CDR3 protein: CASSLLRDREGYTF. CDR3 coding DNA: TGTGCCAGCAGCTTACTCCGGGACAGGGAGGGCTACACCTTC.